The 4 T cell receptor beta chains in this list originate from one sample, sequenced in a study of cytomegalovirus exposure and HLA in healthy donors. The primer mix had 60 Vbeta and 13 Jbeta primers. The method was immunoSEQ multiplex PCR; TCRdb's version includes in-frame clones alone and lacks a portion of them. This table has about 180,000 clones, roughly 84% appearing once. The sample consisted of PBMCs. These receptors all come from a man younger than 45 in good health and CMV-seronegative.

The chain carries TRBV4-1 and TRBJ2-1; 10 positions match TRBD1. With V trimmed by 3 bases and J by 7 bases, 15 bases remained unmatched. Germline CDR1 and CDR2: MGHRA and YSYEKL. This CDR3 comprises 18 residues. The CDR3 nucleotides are TGCGCCAGCAGCCAGCGACTTAAGACAGGGGGCTGGGGGAATGAGCAGTTCTTC. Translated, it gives CASSQRLKTGGWGNEQFF.

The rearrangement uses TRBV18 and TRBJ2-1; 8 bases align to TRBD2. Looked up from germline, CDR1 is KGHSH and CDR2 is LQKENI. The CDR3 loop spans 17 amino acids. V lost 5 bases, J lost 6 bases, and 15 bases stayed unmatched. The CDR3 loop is CASSSPILAATVNEQFF. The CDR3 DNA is TGTGCCAGCTCAAGCCCGATACTAGCGGCTACGGTCAATGAGCAGTTCTTC.

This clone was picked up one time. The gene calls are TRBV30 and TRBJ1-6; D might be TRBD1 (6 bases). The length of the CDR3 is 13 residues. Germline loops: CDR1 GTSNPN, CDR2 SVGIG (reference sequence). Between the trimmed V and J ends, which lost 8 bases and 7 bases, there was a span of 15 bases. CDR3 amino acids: CARMTGRNSPLHF. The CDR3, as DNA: TGTGCCCGGATGACAGGACGAAATTCACCCCTCCACTTT.

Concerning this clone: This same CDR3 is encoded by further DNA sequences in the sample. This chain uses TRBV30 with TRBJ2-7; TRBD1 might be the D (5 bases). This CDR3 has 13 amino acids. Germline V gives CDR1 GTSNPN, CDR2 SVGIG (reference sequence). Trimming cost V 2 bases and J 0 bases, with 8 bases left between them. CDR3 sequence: CAWSTGVSYEQYF. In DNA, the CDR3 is TGTGCCTGGAGTACAGGTGTCTCCTACGAGCAGTACTTC.